A single sample gave rise to the 6 T cell receptor beta chains below, sequenced in a study of T-cell memory formation after mild COVID-19. TCRdb recomputed calls from the 5' RACE reads with MiXCR, one row per CDR3 protein. The data contain roughly 300,000 distinct CDR3 sequences, approximately 8% of them singletons. Sample: PBMCs or a T cell subset sorted from them (not recorded which). These receptors were taken from a man aged 18 to 30 who had mild COVID-19 (a few samples of this study predate the infection). Cell type and time point are not known.

The chain couples TRBV15 to TRBJ2-7, with D maybe TRBD1 (5 bases). The germline CDR1 and CDR2 sequences are LNHNV and YYDKDF (reference sequence). The CDR3 length is 14 residues. Trimming removed 0 bases at V and 6 bases at J, with 12 bases between. The CDR3 DNA reads as TGTGCCACCAGCAGAGATCAGGGTTTGGTCGAGCAGTACTTC. Protein sequence: CATSRDQGLVEQYF.

This clonotype was seen more than once but under ten times. J is TRBJ1-6 and V is TRBV6-5; D remains unclear. This CDR3 has 14 residues. V dropped 0 bases and J dropped 9 bases, with 9 bases sitting between them. The germline V gene has CDR1 MNHEY and CDR2 SVGAGI. CDR3: CASSYSSASSPLHF. The DNA of the CDR3 is TGTGCCAGCAGTTACTCTTCAGCGAGTTCACCCCTCCACTTT.

V is TRBV5-1 and J is TRBJ2-5; D gene uncertain. The CDR3 contains 13 residues. V gave up 7 bases and J gave up 7 bases, with 17 bases separating them. Germline V gives CDR1 SGHRS, CDR2 YFSETQ. CDR3 region: CASHLDHLGTQYF. CDR3 nucleotide sequence: TGCGCCAGCCATCTGGACCATCTCGGGACCCAGTACTTC.

This clonotype was observed many times. This chain uses TRBV5-1 with TRBJ2-3; a weak D match, TRBD2 (5 bases). This CDR3 has 13 residues. Germline lookup yields CDR1 SGHRS and CDR2 YFSETQ. V was cut by 5 bases and J by 1 base, with 8 bases left in between. The CDR3 here is CASRLEGTDTQYF. DNA of the CDR3: TGCGCCAGCAGACTGGAGGGCACAGATACGCAGTATTTT.

This clonotype appeared a few times. CDR3 nucleotide sequence: TGCGCCAGCAGCCAAGAGACAGGTGCTACCTATGGCTACACCTTC. Protein sequence: CASSQETGATYGYTF. V usage is TRBV4-3 and J usage is TRBJ1-2, with a tentative D call TRBD1 (6 bases). The CDR3 is 15 amino acids. Between the trimmed V and J ends, which lost 0 bases and 4 bases, there was a span of 12 bases. CDR1 LGHNA and CDR2 YSLEER come from the germline V gene.

The chain has TRBV12-3 or TRBV12-4 and TRBJ2-1; TRBD1 might be the D (5 bases). The CDR3 covers 12 residues. V lost 10 bases to trimming and J lost 5 bases, with 12 bases between them. The CDR3 nucleotides read TGTGCCACAGCTCAGGGTGACAATGAGCAGTTCTTC. It encodes CATAQGDNEQFF.